This T cell receptor beta chain was observed in a study of OX40 agonist ivuxolimab in advanced cancers. The CDR3 totals 13 residues. V shed 4 bases and J shed 7 bases, with 13 bases lying between them. Germline-derived CDR1 and CDR2 are SGHRS and YFSETQ. Produced via immunoSEQ multiplex PCR; TCRdb's table is partial and in-frame only. The repertoire consists of just over 40,000 clones, with approximately 89% occurring once and the leading ten covering more than 3%. With respect to this clone: No antigen is known for it.

Findings and limits, study-wide: At 0.1 to 3.0 mg/kg, clonal expansion of CD4+ and CD8+ blood T cells had occurred by week 6.

This rearrangement joins TRBV5-1 to TRBJ2-3; weak D call: TRBD1 (6 bases). The input for sequencing was CD4+ or CD8+ T cells sorted from blood, taken in a trial of the OX40 agonist ivuxolimab. The TCR was taken from an adult with an advanced solid tumor such as melanoma, head and neck, liver or kidney cancer. The CDR3 coding sequence is TGCGCCAGCAGCCTCCAACAGGGAAATACGCAGTATTTT. Its translation: CASSLQQGNTQYF.